Listed below are T cell receptor beta chains from one sample, sequenced in a study of glioma-infiltrating T cells. TCRdb reprocessed the multiplex PCR reads via MiXCR and lists one record per CDR3 protein. The sample lists around 170,000 distinct CDR3 sequences, 43% occurring once. The source material was glioma tissue, nonneoplastic brain tissue, or PBMCs (not recorded which). All receptors come from a human donor with low-grade glioma or glioblastoma, undergoing nonglioma brain surgery, or in good health (not recorded which). Both conserved end residues are trimmed from each CDR3.

V	J	CDR3
TRBV5-1	TRBJ1-4	ASSLGTGNEKLF
TRBV7-9	TRBJ2-5	ASRQGPQVGVETQY
TRBV2	TRBJ1-5	ASSERENQPQH
TRBV18	TRBJ2-1	ASSPEISSYNEQF
TRBV7-9	TRBJ1-1	ASSLQGGGTEAF
TRBV19	TRBJ2-1	ASTQVTSSYNEQF
TRBV24-1	TRBJ2-5	ATKNSGHLETQY
TRBV6-2/TRBV6-3	TRBJ1-1	ASSYMGRMNTEAF
TRBV5-1	TRBJ1-1	ASSANPRTEAF
TRBV28	TRBJ2-3	ASRTGTGTDTQY
TRBV11-3	TRBJ2-3	ASSLGGQGADTQY
TRBV4-1	TRBJ2-7	ASSQDTGTTYEQY